This T cell receptor beta chain stems from a study of Graves' ophthalmopathy and Graves' hyperthyroidism. PBMCs came from more than 7.5 ml of fresh peripheral blood. Looked up from germline, CDR1 is MNHNS and CDR2 is SASEGT. CDR3 length: 14 residues. The V gene end was trimmed by 6 bases and the J gene end by 4 bases; junction bases not matched to a gene: 8. This clonotype was seen only once. Amplified TCR beta CDR3 regions were obtained using RNA transcripts as template. RT-PCR was first run with HTBI primers, then multiplex PCR in a second round. TCRdb independently ran MiXCR on the multiplex PCR reads; one entry per CDR3 protein. This table has 340,000 or so distinct CDR3 sequences, roughly a sixth appearing once.

What was sequenced was peripheral blood. The V call is TRBV6-1, the J call TRBJ2-7; TRBD1 matches at 8 bases. The clonotype was recovered from an adult man with Graves' ophthalmopathy. CDR3 region: CASRATGVGYEQYF. CDR3 in DNA: TGTGCCAGCAGAGCGACAGGGGTTGGTTACGAGCAGTACTTC.